This T cell receptor (beta chain) comes out of a study of cytomegalovirus exposure and HLA in healthy donors. On this clone: Its antigen is as yet unknown.

Points from the study as a whole: A link between a missense DCLRE1C variant and TCR beta V- and J-gene trimming emerged from a later analysis. Segments of the TCR beta V type were, in most cases, productive about 87% or about 30% of the time in an earlier analysis. According to the study, 160 or so TCR beta chains were cytomegalovirus-associated. A later analysis by the authors found several of the most significant clusters apparently linked to common viral pathogens.

The PCR contained 60 Vbeta and 13 Jbeta primers. Profiling relied on immunoSEQ multiplex PCR, and the TCRdb table lists in-frame clones only, not all of them. This table has more than 140,000 clones, roughly 85% appearing once. The origin of this receptor is a male donor in good health and CMV-seronegative. Material for sequencing was PBMCs.

The DNA of the CDR3 is TGCGCCAGCAGCCACAGACAGGGGAGCTACGAGCAGTACTTC. This gives the protein CASSHRQGSYEQYF. The chain combines TRBV4-3 with TRBJ2-7; TRBD1 matches 8 bases. Germline CDR1 is LGHNA and CDR2 is YSLEER. CDR3 length equals 14 residues. The trim removed 3 bases at V and 3 bases at J, leaving 4 bases unmatched.